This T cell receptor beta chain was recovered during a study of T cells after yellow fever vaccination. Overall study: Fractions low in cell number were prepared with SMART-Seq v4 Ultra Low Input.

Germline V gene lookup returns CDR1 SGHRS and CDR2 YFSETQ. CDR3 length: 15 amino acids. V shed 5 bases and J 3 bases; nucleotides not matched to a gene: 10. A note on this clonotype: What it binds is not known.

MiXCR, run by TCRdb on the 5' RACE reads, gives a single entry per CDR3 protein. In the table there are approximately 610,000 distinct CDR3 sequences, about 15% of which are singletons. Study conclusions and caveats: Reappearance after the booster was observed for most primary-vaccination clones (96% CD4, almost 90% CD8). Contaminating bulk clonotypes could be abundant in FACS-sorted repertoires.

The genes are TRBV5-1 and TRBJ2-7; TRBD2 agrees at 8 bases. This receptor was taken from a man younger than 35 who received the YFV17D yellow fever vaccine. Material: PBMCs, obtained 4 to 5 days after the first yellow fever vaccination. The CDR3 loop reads CASSPGGGTLYEQYV. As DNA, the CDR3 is TGCGCCAGCAGTCCCGGCGGGGGGACTCTCTACGAGCAGTACGTC.